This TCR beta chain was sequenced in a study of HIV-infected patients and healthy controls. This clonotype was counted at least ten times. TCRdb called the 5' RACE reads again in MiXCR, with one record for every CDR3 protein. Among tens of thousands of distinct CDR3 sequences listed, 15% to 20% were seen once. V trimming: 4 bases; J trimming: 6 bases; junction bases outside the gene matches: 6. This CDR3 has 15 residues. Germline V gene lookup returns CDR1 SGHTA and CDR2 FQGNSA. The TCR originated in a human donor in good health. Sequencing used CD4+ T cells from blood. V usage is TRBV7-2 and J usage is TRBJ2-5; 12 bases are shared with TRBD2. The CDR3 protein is CASSSGLAGSQTQYF. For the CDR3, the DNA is TGTGCCAGCAGCTCAGGACTAGCGGGGTCGCAGACCCAGTACTTC. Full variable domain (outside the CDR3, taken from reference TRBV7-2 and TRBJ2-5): GAGVSQSPSNKVTEKGKDVELRCDPISGHTALYWYRQSLGQGLEFLIYFQGNSAPDKSGLPSDRFSAERTGGSVSTLTIQRTQQEDSAVYLCASSSGLAGSQTQYFGPGTRLLVL.